The T cell receptor (beta chain) described here comes from a study of identical twins. The CDR3 contains 21 residues. The ends were cut back, 5 bases at V and 0 bases at J, with 29 bases in the middle. CDR1 and CDR2 (germline): SGHAT, FQDESV (reference sequence). TCRdb recomputed calls from the 5' RACE reads with MiXCR, one row per CDR3 protein. The sample has some 1,700,000 distinct CDR3 sequences, under 35% seen once. This clonotype occurred a few times. Sequences were obtained from cord blood. The source of this sequence is a newborn girl in good health. The V gene is TRBV11-1, the J gene TRBJ2-1; D is possibly TRBD1 (6 bases). Here the CDR3 DNA reads TGTGCCAGCAGCCCCCAACCTGCCTGGACAGATTTCACGAGCTCCTACAATGAGCAGTTCTTC. Amino acid sequence: CASSPQPAWTDFTSSYNEQFF.